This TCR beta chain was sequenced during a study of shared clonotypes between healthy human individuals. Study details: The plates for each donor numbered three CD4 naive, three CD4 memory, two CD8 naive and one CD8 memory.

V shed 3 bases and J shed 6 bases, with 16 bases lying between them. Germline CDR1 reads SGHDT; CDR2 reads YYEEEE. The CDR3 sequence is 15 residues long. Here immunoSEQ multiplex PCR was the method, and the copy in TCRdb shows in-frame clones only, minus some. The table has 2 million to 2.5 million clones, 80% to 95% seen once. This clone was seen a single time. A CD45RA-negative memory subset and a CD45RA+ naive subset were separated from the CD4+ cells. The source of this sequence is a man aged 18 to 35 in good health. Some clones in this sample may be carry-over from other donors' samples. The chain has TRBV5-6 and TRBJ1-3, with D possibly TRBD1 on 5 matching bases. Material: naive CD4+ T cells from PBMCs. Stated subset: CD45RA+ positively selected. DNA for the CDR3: TGTGCCAGCAGCTCCACGACAGCGTTGCCAAACACCATATATTTT. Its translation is CASSSTTALPNTIYF.